The 7 T cell receptor beta chains given below trace back to one sample, sequenced in a study of PD-L1 blockade in urothelial cancer. Sequenced by immunoSEQ multiplex PCR; TCRdb stores in-frame clones only, minus some. The table includes tens of thousands of clones, more than 75% detected once. The time point here: peripheral blood 6 weeks after treatment start. This specimen was PBMCs, taken around atezolizumab (anti-PD-L1) treatment. Receptors were obtained from a man aged 60 to 69 with urothelial cancer.

CDR3 in amino acids: CASSTGLEAFF. In DNA form, the CDR3 reads TGTGCCAGCAGTACAGGGCTTGAAGCTTTCTTT. The V and J genes are TRBV2 and TRBJ1-1; D perhaps matches TRBD1 (6 bases). CDR3 length: 11 residues. Trimming left V 5 bases short and J 7 bases short, with 8 bases between. Germline CDR1 SNHLY, CDR2 FYNNEI. Drawing the rest from reference TRBV2 and TRBJ1-1, the complete variable domain is EPEVTQTPSHQVTQMGQEVILRCVPISNHLYFYWYRQILGQKVEFLVSFYNNEISEKSEIFDDQFSVERPDGSNFTLKIRSTKLEDSAMYFCASSTGLEAFFGQGTRLTVV.

The J gene is TRBJ1-6, the V gene TRBV6-1; weak D call: TRBD1 (5 bases). In germline, CDR1 is MNHNS, CDR2 SASEGT. Trimming pared 4 bases from V and 11 bases from J, leaving 18 bases between. The CDR3 contains 15 residues. The CDR3 sequence: CASSGTTEARTPLHF. The DNA of the CDR3 is TGTGCCAGCAGTGGGACGACAGAGGCCAGGACACCCCTCCACTTT.

V and J are TRBV6-5 and TRBJ2-2; 8 bases are a match to TRBD1. Germline trimming cut 0 bases from V and 6 bases from J; bases unmatched to any gene: 6. Germline V gene data show CDR1 as MNHEY and CDR2 as SVGAGI. The CDR3 covers 16 residues. CDR3 sequence (DNA): TGTGCCAGCAGTTACTCGAAGGACAGGGATGCCGGGGAGCTGTTTTTT. Protein product: CASSYSKDRDAGELFF.

CDR3 amino acids: CASSLATGWQETQYF. DNA of the CDR3: TGTGCCAGCAGCTTAGCGACAGGGTGGCAAGAGACCCAGTACTTC. The chain uses TRBV7-8 and TRBJ2-5; 7 bases are a match to TRBD1. V lost 0 bases, J lost 2 bases, and 3 bases stayed unmatched. The CDR3 is made up of 15 amino acids. CDR1 SGHVS and CDR2 FQNEAQ come from the germline V gene.

CDR3 sequence: CASSFGTSGEQFF. For the CDR3, the DNA is TGTGCCAGCAGCTTCGGGACTAGCGGTGAGCAGTTCTTC. The chain links TRBV7-2 to TRBJ2-1, with 11 nucleotides matching TRBD2. Per germline, CDR1 SGHTA and CDR2 FQGNSA. The V and J ends lost 3 bases and 9 bases, in that order; junction bases with no gene match: 1. The CDR3 totals 13 residues.

The chain uses TRBV12-5 and TRBJ2-7, with D possibly matching TRBD2 (5 bases). Germline assignment: CDR1 LGHNT and CDR2 FRNRAP. The CDR3 runs 15 residues. Trimming removed 7 bases at V and 2 bases at J, with 18 bases between. CDR3 coding DNA: TGTGCTAGTGCCCTACGGGCTTCGGGGACCTACGAGCAGTACTTC. Its protein is CASALRASGTYEQYF.

This clone came up once. The chain links TRBV7-2 to TRBJ2-3; tentative D call: TRBD2 (6 bases). CDR1 is SGHTA and CDR2 is FQGNSA in the germline V gene. The CDR3 extends over 14 amino acids. V gave up 5 bases and J gave up 4 bases, with 13 bases separating them. The CDR3 nucleotides read TGTGCCAGCAGCATCGGGGGAAGTCCAGATACGCAGTATTTT. Translating it yields CASSIGGSPDTQYF.